These 20 T cell receptor beta chains were sequenced from one sample in a study of spatial heterogeneity in lung cancer. TCRdb re-derived calls from the 5' RACE reads in MiXCR, one entry per CDR3 protein. Among 4,000 or so distinct CDR3 sequences listed, approximately 8.3% were seen once. Study conclusions and caveats: How many expanded intratumoral alpha and beta TCRs were present tracked the tumor mutation count, which was a count of nonsynonymous mutations.

Specified time point: sample taken at primary tumor resection. Antigen specificity for these receptors is unknown. Specimen: lung tumor tissue, collected at surgery. The origin of the receptors is a male donor with early-stage non-small cell lung cancer.

This sequence joins TRBV24-1 and TRBJ2-3, with no clear D. The CDR3 runs 15 residues. Trimming stripped 3 bases from V and 0 bases from J, with 9 bases between. CDR1 and CDR2 from the germline V gene are KGHDR and SFDVKD. CDR3 amino acids: CATSDSDDSTDTQYF. DNA for the CDR3: TGTGCCACCAGTGATAGTGACGATAGCACAGATACGCAGTATTTT.

This clonotype was counted at least ten times. The chain has TRBV20-1 and TRBJ2-3; D is possibly TRBD2 (6 bases). Germline-derived CDR1 and CDR2 are DFQATT and SNEGSKA (reference sequence). The V end lost 3 bases, the J end lost 4 bases, and 17 bases lay between the germline ends. The CDR3 spans 15 residues. The DNA of the CDR3 is TGCAGTGCTAGTGGTGAGGGAGGAAGATCAGATACGCAGTATTTT. Its translation: CSASGEGGRSDTQYF.

By proportion, this clonotype is medium-sized. The CDR3 reads CASSFGPDTQYF. DNA for the CDR3: TGTGCCAGCAGCTTCGGACCAGATACGCAGTATTTT. This sequence joins TRBV7-2 and TRBJ2-3; D is uncertain. From germline, CDR1 is SGHTA and CDR2 FQGNSA. The CDR3 is 12 residues long. Trimming removed 3 bases at V and 4 bases at J, with 5 bases between.

By frequency in the sample, this clonotype is medium-sized. V gene TRBV7-9 combines with J gene TRBJ2-7; D gene unclear. CDR3 length equals 12 residues. CDR1 and CDR2 (germline): SEHNR, FQNEAQ (reference sequence). V lost 2 bases, J lost 5 bases, and 7 bases lay in between. The CDR3 nucleotides read TGTGCCAGCAGCTTAACTCTGGACGAGCAGTACTTC. Amino acid sequence: CASSLTLDEQYF.

Judged by abundance, this clonotype is medium-sized. The chain has TRBV10-3 and TRBJ2-6; D may be TRBD1 (6 bases). The CDR3 spans 15 residues. V lost 4 bases, J lost 0 bases, and 7 bases lay in between. Germline values: CDR1 ENHRY, CDR2 SYGVKD. The CDR3 DNA reads TGTGCCATCAGTGGGACAGTCTCTGGGGCCAACGTCCTGACTTTC. This translates into CAISGTVSGANVLTF.

By frequency in the sample, this clonotype is medium-sized. The J gene is TRBJ2-1, the V gene TRBV11-2, with 7 bases fitting TRBD2. Germline loops: CDR1 SGHAT, CDR2 FQNNGV. Losses at the gene ends were 4 bases for V and 5 bases for J; bases not matched to a gene: 11. The CDR3 loop spans 16 amino acids. CDR3 sequence (DNA): TGTGCCAGCAGCTCCGCTGCCCAGCGGGGAGACAATGAGCAGTTCTTC. Translation gives CASSSAAQRGDNEQFF.

This clonotype is deemed medium-sized (0.01 to 0.1%). The V and J genes are TRBV6-5 and TRBJ1-5; D is possibly TRBD1 (5 bases). In germline, CDR1 is MNHEY, CDR2 SVGAGI. Trimming removed 6 bases at V and 6 bases at J, with 12 bases between. The CDR3 has 13 amino acids. In DNA, the CDR3 is TGTGCCAGCAGACTGACAGTGACTCAGCCCCAGCATTTT. Translated, it gives CASRLTVTQPQHF.

By share of the sample, this clonotype is medium-sized. The V gene is TRBV20-1, the J gene TRBJ2-3; possible D gene TRBD2, 6 bases. The CDR3 runs 17 residues. CDR1 DFQATT and CDR2 SNEGSKA come from the germline V gene (reference sequence). Trimming took 3 bases from V and 5 from J, leaving 24 bases between them. This CDR3 reads CSARPGRGREVEDTQYF. The CDR3 DNA reads as TGCAGTGCTAGGCCTGGAAGAGGCAGGGAGGTTGAAGATACGCAGTATTTT.

In its sample, this clonotype was seen many times. The V gene is TRBV11-2, the J gene TRBJ2-4; possibly TRBD2 for D (5 bases). Trimming took off 3 bases at V and 6 bases at J, with 12 bases between the two ends. The V gene's germline CDR1 is SGHAT and CDR2 FQNNGV. The CDR3 totals 14 residues. In nucleotides, the CDR3 is TGTGCCAGCAGCTTTTCGGGGATAGCAAACATTCAGTACTTC. Its translation is CASSFSGIANIQYF.

The rearrangement joins TRBV27 to TRBJ1-4; D perhaps matches TRBD1 (5 bases). Germline V gene sequence: CDR1 MNHEY, CDR2 SMNVEV (reference sequence). The CDR3 totals 13 residues. V lost 3 bases and J lost 8, with 10 bases in between. This chain's CDR3 is CASSLDNGEKLFF. The CDR3, as DNA: TGTGCCAGCAGTTTGGACAATGGGGAAAAACTGTTTTTT.

This clonotype is medium-sized in the sample. The V and J genes are TRBV20-1 and TRBJ2-7; 10 bases are shared with TRBD1. The V segment lost 6 bases and the J segment 2 bases; nucleotides outside the gene matches: 10. The CDR3 is made up of 15 amino acids. Germline V gives CDR1 DFQATT, CDR2 SNEGSKA (reference sequence). DNA of the CDR3: TGCAGTGCATCTTCCCGGGACAGGGGACCCTACGAGCAGTACTTC. This encodes CSASSRDRGPYEQYF.

This clonotype has ten or more counts. The CDR3 bases are TGTGCCAGCAGCGTAGTTCGGGGACACACTGAAGCTTTCTTT. This codes for CASSVVRGHTEAFF. The chain employs TRBV9 and TRBJ1-1; weak D call: TRBD1 (5 bases). V was cut by 0 bases and J by 3 bases, with 9 bases left in between. Per the germline V gene, CDR1 is SGDLS and CDR2 is YYNGEE. The CDR3 has 14 amino acids.

On this clonotype: This may stem from a read error, because a much larger clone lies one nucleotide away. The V gene is TRBV20-1, the J gene TRBJ2-1; D is uncertain. CDR1 DFQATT and CDR2 SNEGSKA come from the germline V gene (reference sequence). Trimming took 7 bases from V and 0 from J, leaving 13 bases between them. The CDR3 extends over 14 amino acids. CDR3 residues: CSVWDMSSYNEQFF. CDR3 in DNA: TGCAGTGTATGGGATATGAGCTCCTACAATGAGCAGTTCTTC.

By share, this clonotype counts as medium-sized. The J gene is TRBJ2-2, the V gene TRBV7-2; D uncertain. CDR3 length: 15 residues. Trimming left V 3 bases short and J 2 bases short, with 10 bases between. Germline V lookup: CDR1 SGHTA, CDR2 FQGNSA. The CDR3 sequence is CASSLRTGNTGELFF. The DNA for the CDR3 is TGTGCCAGCAGCTTGAGGACGGGTAACACCGGGGAGCTGTTTTTT.

This clonotype is medium-sized. V gene TRBV15 combines with J gene TRBJ1-6; D remains ambiguous. The CDR3 covers 17 residues. Trimming took 0 bases from V and 0 from J, leaving 9 bases between them. Per the germline V gene, CDR1 is LNHNV and CDR2 is YYDKDF (reference sequence). CDR3 nucleotide sequence: TGTGCCACCAGCAGAGATGGGAAGAGCTCCTATAATTCACCCCTCCACTTT. Translated, it gives CATSRDGKSSYNSPLHF.

This clonotype qualifies as medium-sized. The chain combines TRBV7-2 with TRBJ1-2; tentatively, D is TRBD1 (5 bases). Germline V gene data show CDR1 as SGHTA and CDR2 as FQGNSA. The CDR3 contains 14 residues. V dropped 3 bases and J dropped 1 base, with 9 bases sitting between them. This CDR3 reads CASSFWGYNYGYTF. CDR3 DNA sequence: TGTGCCAGCAGCTTCTGGGGCTATAACTATGGCTACACCTTC.

This clonotype was seen ten or more times. The genes are TRBV18 and TRBJ1-1; D is uncertain. Germline V gene lookup returns CDR1 KGHSH and CDR2 LQKENI. The CDR3 sequence is 12 residues long. Trimming shortened V by 6 bases and J by 6 bases, and 11 bases separated the two germline ends. CDR3 DNA sequence: TGTGCCAGCTCGCAGAGGGCGGCTGAAGCTTTCTTT. It codes for CASSQRAAEAFF.

This clonotype counts as medium-sized. V is TRBV7-2 and J is TRBJ1-2; TRBD1 might be the D (6 bases). Deletions cut 1 base from V and 6 bases from J, with 12 bases between. The CDR3 runs 14 residues. CDR1 is SGHTA, CDR2 FQGNSA, per germline. The CDR3 is CASSLVRGGDGYTF. CDR3 coding DNA: TGTGCCAGCAGCTTAGTCAGGGGAGGCGATGGCTACACCTTC.

This clonotype was seen ten or more times. This rearrangement joins TRBV5-1 to TRBJ1-1; D uncertain. The CDR3 has 12 amino acids. The germline V and J ends were trimmed by 1 base and 1 base, with 2 bases remaining between them. Germline lookup yields CDR1 SGHRS and CDR2 YFSETQ. The CDR3 nucleotides read TGCGCCAGCAGCTTGCAGAACACTGAAGCTTTCTTT. Its translation: CASSLQNTEAFF.

About this clonotype: Being one base from a much bigger clone, this may be a read error. The V call is TRBV28, the J call TRBJ2-1; D remains ambiguous. The CDR3 length is 13 residues. Germline-derived CDR1 and CDR2 are MDHEN and SYDVKM. The CDR3 loop reads CAISLGYYNEQFF. The CDR3 DNA sequence: TGTGCCATCAGTTTGGGTTACTACAATGAGCAGTTCTTC.